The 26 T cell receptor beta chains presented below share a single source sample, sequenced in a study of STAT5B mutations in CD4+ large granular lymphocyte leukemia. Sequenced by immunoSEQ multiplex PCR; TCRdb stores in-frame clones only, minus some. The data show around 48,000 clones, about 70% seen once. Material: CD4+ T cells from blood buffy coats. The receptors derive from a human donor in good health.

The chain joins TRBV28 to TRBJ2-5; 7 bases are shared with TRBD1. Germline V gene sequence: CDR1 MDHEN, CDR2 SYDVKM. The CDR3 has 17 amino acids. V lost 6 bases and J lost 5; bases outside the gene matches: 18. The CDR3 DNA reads TGTGCCAGCAGCTCAGGTGGGACAGCTGCGAGCTGGGAGACCCAGTACTTC. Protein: CASSSGGTAASWETQYF.

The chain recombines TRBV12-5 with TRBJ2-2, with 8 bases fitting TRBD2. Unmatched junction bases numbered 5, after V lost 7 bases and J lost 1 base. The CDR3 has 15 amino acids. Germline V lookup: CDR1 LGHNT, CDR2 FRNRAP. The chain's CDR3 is CASALLAGNTGELFF. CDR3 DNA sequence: TGTGCTAGTGCCCTTCTAGCGGGGAACACCGGGGAGCTGTTTTTT.

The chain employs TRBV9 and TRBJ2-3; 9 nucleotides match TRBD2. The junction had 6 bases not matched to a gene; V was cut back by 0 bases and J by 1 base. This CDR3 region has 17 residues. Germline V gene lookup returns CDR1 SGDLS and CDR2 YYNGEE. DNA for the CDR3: TGTGCCAGCAGCGTAGAATCGAGGACTAGCGGCACAGATACGCAGTATTTT. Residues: CASSVESRTSGTDTQYF.

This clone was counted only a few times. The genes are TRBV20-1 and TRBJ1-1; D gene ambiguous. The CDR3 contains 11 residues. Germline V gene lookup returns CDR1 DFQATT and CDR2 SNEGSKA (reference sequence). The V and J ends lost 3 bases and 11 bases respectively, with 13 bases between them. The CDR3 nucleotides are TGCAGTGCTAGCCCCGTTTCAGAGGCTTTCTTT. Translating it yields CSASPVSEAFF.

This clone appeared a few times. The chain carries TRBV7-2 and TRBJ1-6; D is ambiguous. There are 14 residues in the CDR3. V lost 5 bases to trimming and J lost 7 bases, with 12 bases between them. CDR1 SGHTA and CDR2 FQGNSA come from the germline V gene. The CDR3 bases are TGTGCCAGCAGCCAGTTGGGTGGCAATTCACCCCTCCACTTT. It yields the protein CASSQLGGNSPLHF. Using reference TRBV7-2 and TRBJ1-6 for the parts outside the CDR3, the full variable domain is GAGVSQSPSNKVTEKGKDVELRCDPISGHTALYWYRQSLGQGLEFLIYFQGNSAPDKSGLPSDRFSAERTGGSVSTLTIQRTQQEDSAVYLCASSQLGGNSPLHFGNGTRLTVT.

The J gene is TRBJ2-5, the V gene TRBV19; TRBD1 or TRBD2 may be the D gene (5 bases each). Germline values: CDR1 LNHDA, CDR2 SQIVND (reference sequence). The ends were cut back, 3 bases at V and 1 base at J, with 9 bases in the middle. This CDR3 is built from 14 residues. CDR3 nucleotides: TGTGCCAGTAGTATTCAGGGAGCCCAAGAGACCCAGTACTTC. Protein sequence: CASSIQGAQETQYF.

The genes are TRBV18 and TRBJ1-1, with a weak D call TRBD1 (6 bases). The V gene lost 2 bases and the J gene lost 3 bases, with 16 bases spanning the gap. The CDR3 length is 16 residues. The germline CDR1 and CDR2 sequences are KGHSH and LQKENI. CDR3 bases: TGTGCCAGCTCACCAATCGCACCGGGACAACACACTGAAGCTTTCTTT. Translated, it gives CASSPIAPGQHTEAFF.

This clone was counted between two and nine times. CDR3 amino acids: CASSGGTVSNQPQHF. CDR3 nucleotides: TGTGCCAGCAGTGGGGGGACCGTTAGCAATCAGCCCCAGCATTTT. The V and J genes are TRBV2 and TRBJ1-5, with D perhaps TRBD1 (5 bases). The CDR3 runs to 15 residues. V dropped 4 bases and J dropped 0 bases, with 10 bases sitting between them. Per the germline V gene, CDR1 is SNHLY and CDR2 is FYNNEI.

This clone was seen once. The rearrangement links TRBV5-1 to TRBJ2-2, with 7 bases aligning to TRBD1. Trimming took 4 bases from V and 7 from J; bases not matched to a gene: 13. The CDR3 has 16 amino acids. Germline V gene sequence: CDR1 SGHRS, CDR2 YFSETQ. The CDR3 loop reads CASSNEGAGIGGELFF. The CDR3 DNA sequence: TGCGCCAGCAGCAACGAGGGGGCTGGTATCGGCGGGGAGCTGTTTTTT.

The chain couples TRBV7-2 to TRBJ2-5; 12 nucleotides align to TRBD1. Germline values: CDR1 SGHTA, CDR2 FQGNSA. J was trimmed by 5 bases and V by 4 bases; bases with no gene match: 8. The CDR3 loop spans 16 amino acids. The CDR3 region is CASSYGTGGVWETQYF. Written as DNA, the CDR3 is TGTGCCAGCAGCTATGGGACAGGGGGCGTTTGGGAGACCCAGTACTTC.

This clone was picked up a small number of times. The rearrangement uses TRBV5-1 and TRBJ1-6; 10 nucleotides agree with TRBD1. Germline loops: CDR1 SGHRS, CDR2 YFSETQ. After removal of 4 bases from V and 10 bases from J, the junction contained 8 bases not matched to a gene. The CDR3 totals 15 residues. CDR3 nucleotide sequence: TGCGCCAGCAGCGCGGGACAGGGGATGGGGTCACCCCTCCACTTT. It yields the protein CASSAGQGMGSPLHF.

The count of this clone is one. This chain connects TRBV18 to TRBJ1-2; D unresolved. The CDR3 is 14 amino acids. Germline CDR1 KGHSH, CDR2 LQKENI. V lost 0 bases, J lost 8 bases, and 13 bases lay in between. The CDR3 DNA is TGTGCCAGCTCACCACCGACCCAGGTTGGCGGCTACACCTTC. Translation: CASSPPTQVGGYTF.

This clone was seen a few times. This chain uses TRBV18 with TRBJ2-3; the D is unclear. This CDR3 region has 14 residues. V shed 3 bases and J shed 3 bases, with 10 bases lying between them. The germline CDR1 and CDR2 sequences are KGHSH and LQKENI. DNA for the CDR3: TGTGCCAGCTCACCGGAAAGACAAACAGATACGCAGTATTTT. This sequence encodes CASSPERQTDTQYF.

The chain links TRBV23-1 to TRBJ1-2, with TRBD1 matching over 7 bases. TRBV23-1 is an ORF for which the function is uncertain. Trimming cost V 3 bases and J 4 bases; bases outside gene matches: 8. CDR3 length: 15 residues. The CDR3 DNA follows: TGCGCCAGCAGTCACCCCGGACAGGAAGCCTATGGCTACACCTTC. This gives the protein CASSHPGQEAYGYTF.

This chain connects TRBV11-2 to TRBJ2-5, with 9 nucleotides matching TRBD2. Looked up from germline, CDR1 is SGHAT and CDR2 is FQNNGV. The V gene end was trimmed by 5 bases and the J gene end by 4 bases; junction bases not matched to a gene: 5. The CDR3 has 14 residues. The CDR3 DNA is TGTGCCAGCAGCCCTAGCGGGGAAGGAGAGACCCAGTACTTC. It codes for CASSPSGEGETQYF.

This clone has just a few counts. Here the CDR3 reads CASSQGLAVNIQYF. As DNA, the CDR3 is TGTGCCAGCAGTCAAGGACTAGCGGTAAACATTCAGTACTTC. The V gene is TRBV2, the J gene TRBJ2-4; TRBD2 aligns across 10 bases. In germline, CDR1 is SNHLY, CDR2 FYNNEI. With 5 bases clipped from V and 6 bases from J, the junction kept 4 bases outside the gene matches. This CDR3 region has 14 residues.

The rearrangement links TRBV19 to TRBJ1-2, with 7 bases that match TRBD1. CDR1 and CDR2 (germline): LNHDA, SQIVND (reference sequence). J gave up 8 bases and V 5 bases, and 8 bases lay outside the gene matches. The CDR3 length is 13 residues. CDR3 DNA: TGTGCCAGTAGTCTCCACCTGACAGGGGGCTACACCTTC. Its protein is CASSLHLTGGYTF. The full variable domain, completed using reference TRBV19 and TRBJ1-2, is DGGITQSPKYLFRKEGQNVTLSCEQNLNHDAMYWYRQDPGQGLRLIYYSQIVNDFQKGDIAEGYSVSREKKESFPLTVTSAQKNPTAFYLCASSLHLTGGYTFGSGTRLTVV.

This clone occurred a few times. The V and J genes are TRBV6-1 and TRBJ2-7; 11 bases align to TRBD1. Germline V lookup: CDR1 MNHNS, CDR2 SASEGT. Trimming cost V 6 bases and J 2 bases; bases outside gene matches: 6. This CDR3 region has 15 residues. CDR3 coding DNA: TGTGCCAGCAGACAAGGGACAGGGGGAGCCTACGAGCAGTACTTC. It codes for CASRQGTGGAYEQYF.

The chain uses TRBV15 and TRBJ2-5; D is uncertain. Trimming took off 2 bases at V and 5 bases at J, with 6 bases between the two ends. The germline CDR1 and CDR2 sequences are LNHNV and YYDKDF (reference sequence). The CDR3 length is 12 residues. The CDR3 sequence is CATSRHRETQYF. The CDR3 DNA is TGTGCCACCAGCAGACATCGTGAGACCCAGTACTTC.

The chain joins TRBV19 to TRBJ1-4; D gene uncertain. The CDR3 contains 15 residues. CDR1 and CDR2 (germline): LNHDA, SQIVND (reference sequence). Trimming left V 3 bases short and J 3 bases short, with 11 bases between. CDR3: CASSMRALANEKLFF. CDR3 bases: TGTGCCAGTAGTATGCGGGCGCTGGCTAATGAAAAACTGTTTTTT.

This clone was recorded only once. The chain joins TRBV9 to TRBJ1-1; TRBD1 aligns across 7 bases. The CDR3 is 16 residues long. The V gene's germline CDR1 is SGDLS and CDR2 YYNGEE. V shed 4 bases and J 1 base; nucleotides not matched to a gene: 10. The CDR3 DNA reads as TGTGCCAGCAGCCCGCGGACAGGCGTAGGGAACACTGAAGCTTTCTTT. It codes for CASSPRTGVGNTEAFF.

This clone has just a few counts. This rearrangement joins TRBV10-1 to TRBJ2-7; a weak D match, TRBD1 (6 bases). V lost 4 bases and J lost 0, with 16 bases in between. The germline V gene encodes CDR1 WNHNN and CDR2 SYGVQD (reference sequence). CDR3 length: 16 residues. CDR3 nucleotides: TGCGCCAGCAGTGCCCCGTACAGGGCCAGCTCCTACGAGCAGTACGTC. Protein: CASSAPYRASSYEQYV.

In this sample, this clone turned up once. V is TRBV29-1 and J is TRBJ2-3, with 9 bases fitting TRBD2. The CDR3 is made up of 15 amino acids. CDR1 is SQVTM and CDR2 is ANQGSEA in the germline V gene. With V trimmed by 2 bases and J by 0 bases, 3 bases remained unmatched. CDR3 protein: CSVELAGTSTDTQYF. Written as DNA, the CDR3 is TGCAGCGTTGAACTAGCGGGGACTAGCACAGATACGCAGTATTTT.

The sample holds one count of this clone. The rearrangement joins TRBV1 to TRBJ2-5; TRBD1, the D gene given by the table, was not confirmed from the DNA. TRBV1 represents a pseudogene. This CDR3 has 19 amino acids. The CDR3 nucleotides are TGCACCAGCAGCCAAGACGGGGACCCCGCCGGTTCAGGGGAAGAGACCCAGTACTTC. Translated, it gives CTSSQDGDPAGSGEETQYF.

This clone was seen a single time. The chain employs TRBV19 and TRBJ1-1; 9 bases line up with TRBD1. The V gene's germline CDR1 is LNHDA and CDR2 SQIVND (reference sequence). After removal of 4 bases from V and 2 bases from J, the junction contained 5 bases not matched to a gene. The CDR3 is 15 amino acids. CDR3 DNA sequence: TGTGCCAGTAGTAAACAGGGGGCAAGTAACACTGAAGCTTTCTTT. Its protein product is CASSKQGASNTEAFF.

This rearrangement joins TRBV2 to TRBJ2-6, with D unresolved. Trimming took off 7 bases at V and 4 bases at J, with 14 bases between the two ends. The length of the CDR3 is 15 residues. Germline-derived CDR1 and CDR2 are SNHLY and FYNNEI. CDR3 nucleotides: TGTGCCAGCACTTCCCTCCTCGGGGGGGCCAACGTCCTGACTTTC. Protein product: CASTSLLGGANVLTF.